These T cell receptor beta chains were read from a single sample in a study of molecular identifiers for immune sequencing clone quantification. TCRdb passed the PCR reads through MiXCR, listing each CDR3 protein once. The data show about 630,000 distinct CDR3 sequences, with 25% seen just once and 0.6% to 0.9% held by the top ten. The sequencing input was naive CD8+ T cells from blood, with Jurkat cell RNA spiked in. These receptors all stem from a human donor in good health. Some libraries in this study had Jurkat cell RNA spiked in. Both conserved end residues are part of each CDR3. Fields, in order: V gene, D gene, clone size, J gene, CDR3 DNA, CDR3 protein. The D gene is left open where the match is weak. A clone size is listed for some rows: how often the clone was seen (once, few, many), or a class if it is expanded.

V gene: TRBV20-1; D gene: -; clone size: -; J gene: TRBJ2-7; CDR3 DNA: TGCAGCCTAGTGGAAACCCCGACAGTCGAATCCTACGAGCAGTACTTC; CDR3 protein: CSLVETPTVESYEQYF
V gene: TRBV5-1; D gene: -; clone size: many; J gene: TRBJ2-3; CDR3 DNA: TGCGCCAGCAACAAAGGGGACGGAAGTCCCAGCACAGATACGCAGTATTTT; CDR3 protein: CASNKGDGSPSTDTQYF
V gene: TRBV10-3; D gene: -; clone size: few; J gene: TRBJ2-4; CDR3 DNA: TGTGCCATCAGTGAGTCTTTGGGGGACAAATACATTCAGTACTTC; CDR3 protein: CAISESLGDKYIQYF
V gene: TRBV11-3; D gene: TRBD1; clone size: few; J gene: TRBJ1-1; CDR3 DNA: TGTGCCAGCAGCTTAGCTGGGACAGCGGAAGCTTTCTTT; CDR3 protein: CASSLAGTAEAFF
V gene: TRBV4-1; D gene: TRBD1; clone size: many; J gene: TRBJ2-7; CDR3 DNA: TGCGCCAGCAGCCCTTCCGGACAGGGTCTGGTAGAGCAGTACTTC; CDR3 protein: CASSPSGQGLVEQYF
V gene: TRBV20-1; D gene: TRBD2; clone size: -; J gene: TRBJ2-7; CDR3 DNA: TGCAGTGCTAGACTAGCGGGGGAACACGAGCAGTACTTC; CDR3 protein: CSARLAGEHEQYF
V gene: TRBV29-1; D gene: TRBD1; clone size: few; J gene: TRBJ2-7; CDR3 DNA: TGCAGCGCATCGGGACAGAGCTACGAGCAGTACTTC; CDR3 protein: CSASGQSYEQYF
V gene: TRBV7-9; D gene: -; clone size: many; J gene: TRBJ2-6; CDR3 DNA: TGTGCCAGCAGCTCCGTCTGGGCCAACGTCCTGACTTTC; CDR3 protein: CASSSVWANVLTF
V gene: TRBV13; D gene: -; clone size: -; J gene: TRBJ1-2; CDR3 DNA: TGTGCCAGCAGCTTAACTACAGCCACGGAGGGCTACACCTTC; CDR3 protein: CASSLTTATEGYTF
V gene: TRBV11-2; D gene: -; clone size: -; J gene: TRBJ2-1; CDR3 DNA: TGTGCCAGCAGCTTAGGGGGGGGCTACAGGAGCTCCTACAATGAGCAGTTCTTC; CDR3 protein: CASSLGGGYRSSYNEQFF
V gene: TRBV7-2; D gene: -; clone size: few; J gene: TRBJ2-6; CDR3 DNA: TGTGCCAGCAGCCCACACCCAGGGTCTGGGGCCAACGTCCTGACTTTC; CDR3 protein: CASSPHPGSGANVLTF
V gene: TRBV6-6; D gene: -; clone size: few; J gene: TRBJ2-2; CDR3 DNA: TGTGCCAGCAGTTACTCCCCCGGAGCCCACATACAAACCGGGGAGCTGTTTTTT; CDR3 protein: CASSYSPGAHIQTGELFF
V gene: TRBV19; D gene: TRBD1; clone size: -; J gene: TRBJ2-7; CDR3 DNA: TGTGCCAGTAGTCAAACTGGGACAGGGATCTACGAGCAGTACTTC; CDR3 protein: CASSQTGTGIYEQYF
V gene: TRBV28; D gene: TRBD1; clone size: few; J gene: TRBJ2-1; CDR3 DNA: TGTGCCAGCAGACCAAAGGGGGCCCTTGGCCCTAATGAGCAGTTCTTC; CDR3 protein: CASRPKGALGPNEQFF
V gene: TRBV4-1; D gene: -; clone size: many; J gene: TRBJ2-7; CDR3 DNA: TGCGCCAGCAGCCAAGTACCGGGGTTTTATAGGTCCTACGAGCAGTACTTC; CDR3 protein: CASSQVPGFYRSYEQYF
V gene: TRBV10-2; D gene: -; clone size: -; J gene: TRBJ2-7; CDR3 DNA: TGCGCCAGCAGTGAGTCAAGGGCAGGGGAGCAGTACTTC; CDR3 protein: CASSESRAGEQYF
V gene: TRBV20-1; D gene: TRBD2; clone size: -; J gene: TRBJ2-7; CDR3 DNA: TGCAGTGCTACCCCACCGGGAGGTCATGACGAGCAGTACTTC; CDR3 protein: CSATPPGGHDEQYF
V gene: TRBV4-3; D gene: TRBD2; clone size: -; J gene: TRBJ2-7; CDR3 DNA: TGCGCCAGCAGCGCACATAGCGGGAGGGCCTACGAGCAGTACTTC; CDR3 protein: CASSAHSGRAYEQYF
V gene: TRBV12-3/TRBV12-4; D gene: -; clone size: -; J gene: TRBJ2-2; CDR3 DNA: TGTGCCAGCAGTTTAGATGTCGGGATGAACACCGTGGAGCTGTTTTTT; CDR3 protein: CASSLDVGMNTVELFF
V gene: TRBV20-1; D gene: TRBD1; clone size: -; J gene: TRBJ1-6; CDR3 DNA: TGCAGTGCTAGAGACGGAGGACAGGCTACCGATAATTCACCCCTCCACTTT; CDR3 protein: CSARDGGQATDNSPLHF
V gene: TRBV27; D gene: -; clone size: -; J gene: TRBJ1-3; CDR3 DNA: TGTGCCAGCAGTCCTGTCTCTGAAACCACCATATATTTT; CDR3 protein: CASSPVSETTIYF
V gene: TRBV7-9; D gene: -; clone size: many; J gene: TRBJ1-1; CDR3 DNA: TGTGCCAGCAGCTTGAGGGAGGACACTGAAGCTTTCTTT; CDR3 protein: CASSLREDTEAFF